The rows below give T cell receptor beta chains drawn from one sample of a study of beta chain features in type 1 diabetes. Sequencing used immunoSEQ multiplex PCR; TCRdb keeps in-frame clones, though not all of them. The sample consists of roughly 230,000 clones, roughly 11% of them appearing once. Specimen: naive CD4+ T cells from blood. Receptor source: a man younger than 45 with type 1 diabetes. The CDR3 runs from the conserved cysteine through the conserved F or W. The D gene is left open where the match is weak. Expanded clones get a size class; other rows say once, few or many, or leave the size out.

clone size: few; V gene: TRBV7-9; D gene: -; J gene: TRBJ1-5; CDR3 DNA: TGTGCCAGCAGCCCCCTGGCAGAGGGGCCCCAGCATTTT; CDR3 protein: CASSPLAEGPQHF
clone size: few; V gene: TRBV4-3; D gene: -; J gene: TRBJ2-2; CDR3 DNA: TGCGCCAGCAGCCAAGTTGAGCACGGGGAGCTGTTTTTT; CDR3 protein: CASSQVEHGELFF
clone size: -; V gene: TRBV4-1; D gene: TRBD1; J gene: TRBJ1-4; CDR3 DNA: TGCGCCAGCAGCCAAGGGGCAGGGGGAAGGGAAAAACTGTTTTTT; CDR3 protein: CASSQGAGGREKLFF
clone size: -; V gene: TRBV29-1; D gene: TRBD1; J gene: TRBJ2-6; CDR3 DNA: TGCAGCGTTCTACAGGGGAACGGGGCCAACGTCCTGACTTTC; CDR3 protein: CSVLQGNGANVLTF
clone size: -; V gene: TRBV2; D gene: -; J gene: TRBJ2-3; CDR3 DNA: TGTGCCAGCAGTGCAGGACAGTTAAGCACAGATACGCAGTATTTT; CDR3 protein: CASSAGQLSTDTQYF
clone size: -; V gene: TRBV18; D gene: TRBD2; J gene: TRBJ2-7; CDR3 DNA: TGTGCCAGCTCACGGCTAGCGGGATTCTCCTACGAGCAGTACTTC; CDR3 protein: CASSRLAGFSYEQYF
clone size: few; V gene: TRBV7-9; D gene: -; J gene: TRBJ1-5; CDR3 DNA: TGTGCCATCCTAATCAATCAGCCCCAGCATTTT; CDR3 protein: CAILINQPQHF
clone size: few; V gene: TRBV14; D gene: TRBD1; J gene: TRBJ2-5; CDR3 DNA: TGTGCCAGCAGCCAGGGTGGGACAGTCCAAGAGACCCAGTACTTC; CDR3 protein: CASSQGGTVQETQYF
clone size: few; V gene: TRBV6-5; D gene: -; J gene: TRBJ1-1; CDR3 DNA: TGTGCCAGCAGGGCCGGGACACATAACACTGAAGCTTTCTTT; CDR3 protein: CASRAGTHNTEAFF
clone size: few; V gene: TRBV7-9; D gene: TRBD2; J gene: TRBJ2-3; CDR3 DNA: TGTGCCAGCAGCCCCTGGGGCAGCGGGGGGTCCCTGGCGCAGTATTTT; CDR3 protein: CASSPWGSGGSLAQYF
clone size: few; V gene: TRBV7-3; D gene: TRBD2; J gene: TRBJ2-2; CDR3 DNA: TGTGCCAGCAGCTTGGGCTACGGGGGGACCGGGGAGCTGTTTTTT; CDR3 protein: CASSLGYGGTGELFF
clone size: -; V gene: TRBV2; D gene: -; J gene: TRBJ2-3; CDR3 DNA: TGTGCCAGCAGTGAACAGGGCCTGGGAGATACGCAGTATTTT; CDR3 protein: CASSEQGLGDTQYF
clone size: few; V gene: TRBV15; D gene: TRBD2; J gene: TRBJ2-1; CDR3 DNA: TGTGCCACCAGCGGACGACTAGCGGGGACCAATGAGCAGTTCTTC; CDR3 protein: CATSGRLAGTNEQFF
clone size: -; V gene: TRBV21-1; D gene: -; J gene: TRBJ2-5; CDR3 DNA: TGTGCCAGCAGCTTAGCGGGGGGGACACAAGAGACCCAGTACTTC; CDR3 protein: CASSLAGGTQETQYF
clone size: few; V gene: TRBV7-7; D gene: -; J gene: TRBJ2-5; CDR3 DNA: TGTGCTAGCAGCTTAGATGTCGGGCGGGAAGAGACCCAGTACTTC; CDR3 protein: CASSLDVGREETQYF
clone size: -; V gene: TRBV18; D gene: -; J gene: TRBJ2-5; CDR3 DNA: TGTGCCAGCTCACGAGACTTACAAGAGACCCAGTACTTC; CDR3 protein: CASSRDLQETQYF
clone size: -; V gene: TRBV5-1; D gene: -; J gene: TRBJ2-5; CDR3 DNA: TGCGCCAGCAGCGACACAGGGGAGACCCAGTACTTC; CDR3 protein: CASSDTGETQYF
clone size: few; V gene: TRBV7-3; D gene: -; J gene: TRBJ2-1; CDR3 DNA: TGTGCCAGCAGCGGAGGGACGGGCTCCTACAATGAGCAGTTCTTC; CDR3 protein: CASSGGTGSYNEQFF